The 6 T cell receptor beta chains in this list originate from one sample, sequenced in a study of persistence of HIV-infected CD4 T cells. The antigens these receptors bind are not known. The libraries were made with immunoSEQ version 4 in survey mode. Profiling relied on immunoSEQ multiplex PCR, and the TCRdb table lists in-frame clones only, not all of them. The sample holds 15,000 to 20,000 clones; about two thirds are singletons and the top ten take 8% to 9%. Cells were stimulated with CMV-infected fibroblast lysates at 10 ug/mL. Sorting of responding CD4+ T cells relied on upregulated CD40 ligand together with CD69. Source: CD4+ T cells sorted from PBMCs after roughly 18-hour stimulation, taken from a patient who received antiretroviral therapy. The receptor source for this set is an adult woman with HIV who was CMV-seropositive.

Note on this clone: This CDR3 is also generated by other DNA sequences in the sample. The V gene is TRBV3-1 (or the pseudogene TRBV3-2), the J gene TRBJ2-4; unclear D gene. Trimming stripped 0 bases from V and 5 bases from J, with 2 bases between. CDR1 and CDR2 from the germline V gene are LGHDT and YNNKEL (reference sequence). The CDR3 runs 12 residues. The CDR3 DNA reads as TGTGCCAGCAGCCAAGACGAAAACATTCAGTACTTC. This encodes CASSQDENIQYF.

This chain joins TRBV5-8 and TRBJ1-5, with TRBD1 matching over 8 bases. This CDR3 comprises 16 residues. The V and J ends lost 2 bases and 2 bases, in that order; junction bases with no gene match: 6. The germline V gene encodes CDR1 SGHTS and CDR2 YDEGEE. Here the CDR3 DNA reads TGTGCCAGCAGCTTACAGGGGGTGGGGGGCAATCAGCCCCAGCATTTT. The encoded protein is CASSLQGVGGNQPQHF. The variable domain in full, with the rest retrieved from reference TRBV5-8 and TRBJ1-5, is EAGVTQSPTHLIKTRGQQATLRCSPISGHTSVYWYQQALGLGLQFLLWYDEGEERNRGNFPPRFSGRQFPNYSSELNVNALELEDSALYLCASSLQGVGGNQPQHFGDGTRLSIL.

The CDR3 region has the DNA TGTGCCAGCAGCCAAGATCCGACAGGGGATAGCGAAAAACTGTTTTTT. This codes for CASSQDPTGDSEKLFF. The chain employs TRBV3-1 (or the pseudogene TRBV3-2) and TRBJ1-4; 8 bases match TRBD1. This CDR3 spans 16 amino acids. Germline CDR1 is LGHDT and CDR2 is YNNKEL (reference sequence). The junction had 8 bases not matched to a gene; V was cut back by 0 bases and J by 8 bases.

In this sample, this clone turned up once. The chain employs TRBV4-1 and TRBJ2-6, with D uncertain. This CDR3 region has 14 residues. CDR1 is MGHRA and CDR2 is YSYEKL in the germline V gene. V lost 3 bases, J lost 1 base, and 4 bases lay in between. DNA of the CDR3: TGCGCCAGCAGCCAGCTGTCTGGGGCCAACGTCCTGACTTTC. This sequence encodes CASSQLSGANVLTF.

There are a few counts of this clone. CDR3 bases: TGTGCCAGTAGGTCGGTCGCTCACACAGATACGCAGTATTTT. It yields the protein CASRSVAHTDTQYF. The chain uses TRBV19 and TRBJ2-3; no definite D call. Germline values: CDR1 LNHDA, CDR2 SQIVND (reference sequence). V was trimmed by 6 bases and J by 2 bases, leaving 12 bases between them. The CDR3 has 14 residues.

This clone was counted only a few times. The chain combines TRBV7-2 with TRBJ1-1; no clear D. Trimming took 2 bases from V and 3 from J, leaving 16 bases between them. This CDR3 spans 16 amino acids. Germline V gene data show CDR1 as SGHTA and CDR2 as FQGNSA. The CDR3 nucleotides are TGTGCCAGCAGCTTAAGGCCGCCCGGGGTAGACACTGAAGCTTTCTTT. This sequence encodes CASSLRPPGVDTEAFF.